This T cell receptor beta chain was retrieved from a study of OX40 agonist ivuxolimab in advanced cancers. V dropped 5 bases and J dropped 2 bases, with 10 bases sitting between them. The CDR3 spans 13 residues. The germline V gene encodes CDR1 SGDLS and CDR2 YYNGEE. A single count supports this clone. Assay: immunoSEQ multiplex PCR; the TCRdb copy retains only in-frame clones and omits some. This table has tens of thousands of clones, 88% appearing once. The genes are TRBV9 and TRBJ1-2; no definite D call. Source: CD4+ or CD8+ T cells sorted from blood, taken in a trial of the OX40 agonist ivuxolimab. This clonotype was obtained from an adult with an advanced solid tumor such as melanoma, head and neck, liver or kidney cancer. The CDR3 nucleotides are TGTGCCAGCAGAAAAGACGAAAACTATGGCTACACCTTC. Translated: CASRKDENYGYTF.